This T cell receptor beta chain was profiled in a study of T-cell reconstitution after alpha-beta-depleted transplantation in children. This clonotype was seen repeatedly, ten times or more. The length of the CDR3 is 17 residues. The V gene's germline CDR1 is GTSNPN and CDR2 SVGIG (reference sequence). V lost 0 bases to trimming and J lost 3 bases; unmatched junction nucleotides: 6. TCRbeta library construction was performed incorporating unique molecular identifiers. TCRdb itself ran the PCR reads through MiXCR, one entry per CDR3 protein. The sample contains about half a million distinct CDR3 sequences, approximately 12% of which appear only once.

The receptor was derived from a human donor who donated a stem cell graft to a child with combined immunodeficiency. The chain couples TRBV30 to TRBJ2-6; 9 bases are a match to TRBD1. The sequences come from PBMCs from the stem cell graft donor, collected from the stem cell graft. CDR3 loop: CAWSVPGTGYGANVLTF. CDR3 in DNA: TGTGCCTGGAGTGTACCCGGGACAGGGTATGGGGCCAACGTCCTGACTTTC.